This is a list of T cell receptor beta chains from one sample in a study of cytomegalovirus exposure and HLA in healthy donors. Method: immunoSEQ multiplex PCR; TCRdb's copy keeps in-frame clones and lacks some. This table holds about 160,000 clones, approximately 80% found once. The sequenced sample was PBMCs. Receptor source: a woman under 40 in good health and CMV-seropositive. The CDR3 runs from the conserved cysteine through the conserved F or W. D genes are given only for firm matches. Rows may omit the clone size; those that give it use once, few, many or a size class.

V: TRBV6-5; D: -; size: -; J: TRBJ2-1; DNA: TGTGCCAGCAGTTTTAGCGGTAGCTCCTACAATGAGCAGTTCTTC; CDR3: CASSFSGSSYNEQFF
V: TRBV6-6; D: TRBD1; size: -; J: TRBJ1-5; DNA: TGTGCCAGCAGTTTTACAGGGGGCCAAAGCAATCAGCCCCAGCATTTT; CDR3: CASSFTGGQSNQPQHF
V: TRBV7-2; D: -; size: -; J: TRBJ2-5; DNA: TGTGCCAGCAGTCCATGGGGCGCTTCCCAAGAGACCCAGTACTTC; CDR3: CASSPWGASQETQYF
V: TRBV7-3; D: TRBD2; size: -; J: TRBJ2-1; DNA: TGTGCCAGCAGCCTCGGGGGAGCGGGGGCTTGGTATGAGCAGTTCTTC; CDR3: CASSLGGAGAWYEQFF
V: TRBV29-1; D: -; size: -; J: TRBJ2-3; DNA: TGCAGCGTTGTAAGGCAGGGGTTTCGCACAGATACGCAGTATTTT; CDR3: CSVVRQGFRTDTQYF
V: TRBV5-1; D: TRBD2; size: -; J: TRBJ2-1; DNA: TGCGCCAGCAGCTTGTTCGGGACTAACCAACAGCAGTTCTTC; CDR3: CASSLFGTNQQQFF
V: TRBV27; D: -; size: -; J: TRBJ1-1; DNA: TGTGCCAGCAGTTTATCAGGCAGGGTCACTGAAGCTTTCTTT; CDR3: CASSLSGRVTEAFF
V: TRBV4-1; D: -; size: -; J: TRBJ2-1; DNA: TGCGCCAGCAGCCAAGACGACAGGAGCTCCTACAATGAGCAGTTCTTC; CDR3: CASSQDDRSSYNEQFF
V: TRBV7-9; D: -; size: -; J: TRBJ2-5; DNA: TGTGCCAGCAGCTCCCCCCGGGGAGGCCTAGAGACCCAGTACTTC; CDR3: CASSSPRGGLETQYF
V: TRBV6-5; D: TRBD1; size: -; J: TRBJ1-6; DNA: TGTGCCAGCAGTTACTCGGACAGGGTTAATTCACCCCTCCACTTT; CDR3: CASSYSDRVNSPLHF
V: TRBV9; D: -; size: few; J: TRBJ1-1; DNA: TGTGCCAGCAGCGTAACCCCCGGGGGGTACGAGGCTGAAGCTTTCTTT; CDR3: CASSVTPGGYEAEAFF
V: TRBV19; D: TRBD1; size: -; J: TRBJ1-5; DNA: TGTGCCAGTAGTCGACAGGGGATCGGGCAGCCCCAGCATTTT; CDR3: CASSRQGIGQPQHF
V: TRBV30; D: -; size: -; J: TRBJ2-3; DNA: TGTGCCTGGAGTGCGGGACTCCCGCAGCAAGGTACGCAGTATTTT; CDR3: CAWSAGLPQQGTQYF
V: TRBV5-4; D: -; size: -; J: TRBJ2-5; DNA: TGTGCCAGCAGCCGACCTGAGACAGAATCGAGTGGAGAGACCCAGTACTTC; CDR3: CASSRPETESSGETQYF
V: TRBV4-1; D: TRBD1; size: few; J: TRBJ1-4; DNA: TGCGCCAGCAGGCTGATAGGGACAGCTAATGAAAAACTGTTTTTT; CDR3: CASRLIGTANEKLFF
V: TRBV19; D: -; size: -; J: TRBJ1-3; DNA: TGTGTCAGTAGTCCAGGGACAAAAGGAAACACCATATATTTT; CDR3: CVSSPGTKGNTIYF
V: TRBV9; D: TRBD1; size: -; J: TRBJ1-1; DNA: TGTGCCAGCAGCCCGGGGACAGGGTGGAGCCCTAACACTGAAGCTTTCTTT; CDR3: CASSPGTGWSPNTEAFF
V: TRBV15; D: TRBD1; size: -; J: TRBJ2-3; DNA: TGTGCCACCAGCAGGACAGGGGACACAGATACGCAGTATTTT; CDR3: CATSRTGDTDTQYF
V: TRBV9; D: -; size: -; J: TRBJ2-1; DNA: TGTGCCAGCAGCGTGAAGGCAGCGTTAAGCGAGCAGTTCTTC; CDR3: CASSVKAALSEQFF
V: TRBV7-9; D: TRBD1; size: -; J: TRBJ2-3; DNA: TGTGCCAGCAGCTTAGCTGACAGGGGGGATACGCAGTATTTT; CDR3: CASSLADRGDTQYF
V: TRBV9; D: -; size: -; J: TRBJ2-5; DNA: TGTGCCAGCAGCAGTAGAGGGCAGCAACAAGAGACCCAGTACTTC; CDR3: CASSSRGQQQETQYF
V: TRBV13; D: -; size: -; J: TRBJ2-7; DNA: TGTGCCAGCAGCCTGAGCTCCTACGAGCAGTACTTC; CDR3: CASSLSSYEQYF
V: TRBV10-2; D: -; size: -; J: TRBJ2-3; DNA: TGCGCCAGCAGTGAATATCCAGATACGCAGTATTTT; CDR3: CASSEYPDTQYF
V: TRBV7-2; D: -; size: -; J: TRBJ1-2; DNA: TGTGCCAGCAGCTTAGCGCTCCGGGGGGACTACACCTTC; CDR3: CASSLALRGDYTF
V: TRBV10-3; D: -; size: -; J: TRBJ1-1; DNA: TGTGCCATCAGTGAGCCAGCCAGGGGTTGGGCTTTGGGGACTGAAGCTTTCTTT; CDR3: CAISEPARGWALGTEAFF
V: TRBV7-2; D: -; size: -; J: TRBJ1-6; DNA: TGTGCCAGCAGCTTAGCGATGACAAATAATTCACCCCTCCACTTT; CDR3: CASSLAMTNNSPLHF